The 9 T cell receptor beta chains below all came from one sample that was sequenced in a study of CD8+ T cells in alopecia areata. Stated treatment: oral pan-JAK inhibitor, 5-10 mg twice daily. Investigators isolated RNA and reverse transcribed it into cDNA to act as the sequencing template. Profiling relied on immunoSEQ multiplex PCR, and the TCRdb table lists in-frame clones only, not all of them. This table has around 190,000 clones, around 60% appearing once. The sample in question was CD4+ T cells sorted from blood, obtained between weeks 47 and 50, from a patient treated with tofacitinib. All receptors come from a human donor with alopecia areata.

The rearrangement joins TRBV14 to TRBJ2-6; D is uncertain. Between the trimmed V and J ends, which lost 6 bases and 0 bases, there was a span of 6 bases. Germline V gene lookup returns CDR1 SGHDN and CDR2 FVKESK. This CDR3 spans 14 amino acids. This CDR3 reads CASRDSSGANVLTF. CDR3 coding DNA: TGTGCCAGCAGAGACTCCTCTGGGGCCAACGTCCTGACTTTC.

V and J are TRBV18 and TRBJ2-5, with no clear D. The CDR3 is made up of 12 amino acids. The germline V gene has CDR1 KGHSH and CDR2 LQKENI. V lost 5 bases and J 2 bases, leaving 6 bases between the germline ends. This CDR3 is CASSSSQETQYF. CDR3 bases: TGTGCCAGCTCATCTTCTCAAGAGACCCAGTACTTC.

The chain joins TRBV9 to TRBJ1-6; 7 nucleotides line up with TRBD1. The CDR3 contains 14 residues. V was pared by 2 bases and J by 6 bases, with 2 bases of the junction left unmatched. Per the germline V gene, CDR1 is SGDLS and CDR2 is YYNGEE. In DNA form, the CDR3 reads TGTGCCAGCAGCGTGGGGACAGTTAATTCACCCCTCCACTTT. It yields the protein CASSVGTVNSPLHF. The entire variable domain, with the rest obtained from reference TRBV9 and TRBJ1-6, is as follows: DSGVTQTPKHLITATGQRVTLRCSPRSGDLSVYWYQQSLDQGLQFLIQYYNGEERAKGNILERFSAQQFPDLHSELNLSSLELGDSALYFCASSVGTVNSPLHFGNGTRLTVT.

The V and J genes are TRBV29-1 and TRBJ1-5; possibly TRBD1 for D (5 bases). This CDR3 has 15 residues. Germline V gives CDR1 SQVTM, CDR2 ANQGSEA. V was shortened by 6 bases and J by 2 bases, with 17 bases between the two germline ends. The CDR3 is CSVLRDARGNQPQHF. CDR3 DNA: TGCAGCGTCCTTCGGGACGCGAGGGGCAATCAGCCCCAGCATTTT.

The J gene is TRBJ1-6, the V gene TRBV25-1, with unresolved D. The CDR3 totals 13 residues. CDR1 and CDR2 (germline): MGHDK, SYGVNS. Trimming took 4 bases from V and 7 from J, leaving 8 bases between them. The CDR3 spells CASSAAVNSPLHF. The CDR3 region has the DNA TGTGCCAGCAGTGCCGCGGTAAATTCACCCCTCCACTTT.

The chain links TRBV5-1 to TRBJ2-7; D perhaps matches TRBD1 (6 bases). The CDR3 contains 14 residues. V gave up 2 bases and J gave up 4 bases, with 13 bases separating them. Per germline, CDR1 SGHRS and CDR2 YFSETQ. In nucleotides, the CDR3 is TGCGCCAGCAGCTTAGAGGACAGAGAGTACGAGCAGTACTTC. Its protein is CASSLEDREYEQYF.

The V call is TRBV10-3, the J call TRBJ2-2; TRBD2 aligns across 12 bases. The CDR3 covers 14 residues. Per the germline V gene, CDR1 is ENHRY and CDR2 is SYGVKD. Trimming cost V 11 bases and J 6 bases; bases outside gene matches: 7. The CDR3 loop reads CAGGLAGSPGELFF. The CDR3 coding sequence is TGTGCCGGTGGACTAGCGGGGTCCCCCGGGGAGCTGTTTTTT.

The chain carries TRBV11-2 and TRBJ2-5, with 8 bases matching TRBD1. Trimming at V came to 6 bases and at J to 1 base, leaving 7 bases not matched to a gene. CDR1 SGHAT and CDR2 FQNNGV come from the germline V gene. The CDR3 is 15 amino acids. The CDR3 DNA follows: TGTGCCAGCAGTCAGGGGGCGGTGGGCCAAGAGACCCAGTACTTC. This sequence encodes CASSQGAVGQETQYF.

The rearrangement uses TRBV30 and TRBJ1-4, with a tentative D call TRBD1 (5 bases). The CDR3 spans 14 residues. CDR1 GTSNPN and CDR2 SVGIG come from the germline V gene (reference sequence). Trimming left V 2 bases short and J 4 bases short, with 11 bases between. CDR3 sequence (DNA): TGTGCCTGGAGTCTCCTGGGGGTTAATGAAAAACTGTTTTTT. It translates to CAWSLLGVNEKLFF.